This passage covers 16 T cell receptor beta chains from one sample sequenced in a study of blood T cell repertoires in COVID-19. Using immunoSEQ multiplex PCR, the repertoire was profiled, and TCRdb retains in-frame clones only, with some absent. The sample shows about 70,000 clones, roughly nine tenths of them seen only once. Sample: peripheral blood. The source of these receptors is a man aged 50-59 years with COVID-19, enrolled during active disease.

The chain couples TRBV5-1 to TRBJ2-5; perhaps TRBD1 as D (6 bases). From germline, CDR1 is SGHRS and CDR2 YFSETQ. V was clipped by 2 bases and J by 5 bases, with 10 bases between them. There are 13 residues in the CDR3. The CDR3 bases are TGCGCCAGCAGCTTAACAGGGCCGGAGACCCAGTACTTC. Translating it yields CASSLTGPETQYF.

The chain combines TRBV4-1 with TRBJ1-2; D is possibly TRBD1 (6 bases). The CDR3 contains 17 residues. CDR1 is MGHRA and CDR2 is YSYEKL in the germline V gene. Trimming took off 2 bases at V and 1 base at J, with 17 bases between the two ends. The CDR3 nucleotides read TGCGCCAGCAGCCAAAAAAGTAGGGACACCCTTAACTATGGCTACACCTTC. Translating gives CASSQKSRDTLNYGYTF.

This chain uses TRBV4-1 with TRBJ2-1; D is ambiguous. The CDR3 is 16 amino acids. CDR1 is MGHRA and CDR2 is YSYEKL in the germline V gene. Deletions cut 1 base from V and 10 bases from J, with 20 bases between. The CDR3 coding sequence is TGCGCCAGCAGCCAAGGGGCACGTTCGGTTTTAAGAGAGCAGTTCTTC. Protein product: CASSQGARSVLREQFF.

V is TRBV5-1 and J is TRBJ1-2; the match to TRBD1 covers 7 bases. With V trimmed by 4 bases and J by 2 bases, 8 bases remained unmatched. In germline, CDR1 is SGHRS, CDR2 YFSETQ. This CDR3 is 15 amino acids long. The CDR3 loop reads CASSRIGTENYGYTF. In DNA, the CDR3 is TGCGCCAGCAGCAGAATCGGGACAGAAAACTATGGCTACACCTTC.

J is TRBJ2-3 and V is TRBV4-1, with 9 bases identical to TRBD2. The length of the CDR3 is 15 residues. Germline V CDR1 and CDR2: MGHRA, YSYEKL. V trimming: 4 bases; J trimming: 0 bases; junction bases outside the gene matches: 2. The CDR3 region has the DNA TGCGCCAGCAGCCTCGGACTAGCGAGCACAGATACGCAGTATTTT. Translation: CASSLGLASTDTQYF.

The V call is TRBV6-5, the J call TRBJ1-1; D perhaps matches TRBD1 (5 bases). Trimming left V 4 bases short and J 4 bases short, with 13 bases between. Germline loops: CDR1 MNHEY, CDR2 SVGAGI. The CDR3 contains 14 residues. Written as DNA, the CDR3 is TGTGCCAGCAGTTTCAGGGCCTCGGGCACTGAAGCTTTCTTT. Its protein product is CASSFRASGTEAFF.

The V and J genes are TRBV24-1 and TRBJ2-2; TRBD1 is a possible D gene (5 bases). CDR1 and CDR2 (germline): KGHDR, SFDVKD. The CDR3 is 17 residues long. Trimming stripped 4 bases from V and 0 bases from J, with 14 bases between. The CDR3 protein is CATSDHRNPTNTGELFF. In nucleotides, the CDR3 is TGTGCCACCAGTGACCACAGGAATCCTACGAACACCGGGGAGCTGTTTTTT.

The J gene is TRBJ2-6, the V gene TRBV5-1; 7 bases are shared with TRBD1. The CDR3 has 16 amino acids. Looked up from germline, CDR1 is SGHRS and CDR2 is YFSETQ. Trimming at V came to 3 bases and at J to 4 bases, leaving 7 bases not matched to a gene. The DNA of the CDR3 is TGCGCCAGCAGCTCCTTGACAGGGACGGGGGCCAACGTCCTGACTTTC. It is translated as CASSSLTGTGANVLTF.

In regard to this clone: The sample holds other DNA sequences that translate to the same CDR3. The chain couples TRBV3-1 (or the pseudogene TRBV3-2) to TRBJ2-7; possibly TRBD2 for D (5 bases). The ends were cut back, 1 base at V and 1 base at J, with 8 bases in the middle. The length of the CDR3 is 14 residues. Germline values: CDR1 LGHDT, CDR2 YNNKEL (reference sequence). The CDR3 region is CASSQGRGSYEQYF. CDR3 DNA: TGTGCCAGCAGCCAAGGTCGAGGGTCCTACGAGCAGTACTTC.

CDR3 residues: CASSTQGGTEAFF. CDR3 in DNA: TGTGCCAGCAGCACGCAGGGCGGAACTGAAGCTTTCTTT. This chain connects TRBV7-2 to TRBJ1-1; D perhaps matches TRBD1 (5 bases). The V end lost 5 bases, the J end lost 5 bases, and 12 bases lay between the germline ends. The germline V gene encodes CDR1 SGHTA and CDR2 FQGNSA. The CDR3 spans 13 residues. Looking up the rest from reference TRBV7-2 and TRBJ1-1 gives the full variable domain: GAGVSQSPSNKVTEKGKDVELRCDPISGHTALYWYRQSLGQGLEFLIYFQGNSAPDKSGLPSDRFSAERTGGSVSTLTIQRTQQEDSAVYLCASSTQGGTEAFFGQGTRLTVV.

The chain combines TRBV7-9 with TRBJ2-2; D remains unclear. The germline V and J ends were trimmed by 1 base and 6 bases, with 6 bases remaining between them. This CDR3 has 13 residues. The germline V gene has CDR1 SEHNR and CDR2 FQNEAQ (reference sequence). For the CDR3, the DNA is TGTGCCAGCAGCTTAGACGGGTCCGGGGAGCTGTTTTTT. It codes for CASSLDGSGELFF.

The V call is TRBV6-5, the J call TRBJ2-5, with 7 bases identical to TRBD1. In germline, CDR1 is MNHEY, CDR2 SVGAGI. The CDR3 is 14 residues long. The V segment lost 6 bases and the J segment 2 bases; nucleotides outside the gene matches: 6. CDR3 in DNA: TGTGCCAGCAGAACCCGGACAGGTCAAGAGACCCAGTACTTC. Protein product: CASRTRTGQETQYF.

In DNA, the CDR3 is TGTGCCAGCAGCGCAGGGACAGGGGTCTACGAGCAGTACTTC. Its protein product is CASSAGTGVYEQYF. The chain recombines TRBV13 with TRBJ2-7; 10 nucleotides line up with TRBD1. V shed 5 bases and J 3 bases; nucleotides not matched to a gene: 4. The CDR3 has 14 amino acids. The germline gives CDR1 PRHDT, CDR2 FYEKMQ (reference sequence).

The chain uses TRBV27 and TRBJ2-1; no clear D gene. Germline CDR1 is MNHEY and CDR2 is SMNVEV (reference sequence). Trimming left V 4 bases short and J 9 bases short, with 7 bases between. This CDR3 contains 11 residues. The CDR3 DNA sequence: TGTGCCAGCAGTTCGGGTAGTGAGCAGTTCTTC. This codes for CASSSGSEQFF.

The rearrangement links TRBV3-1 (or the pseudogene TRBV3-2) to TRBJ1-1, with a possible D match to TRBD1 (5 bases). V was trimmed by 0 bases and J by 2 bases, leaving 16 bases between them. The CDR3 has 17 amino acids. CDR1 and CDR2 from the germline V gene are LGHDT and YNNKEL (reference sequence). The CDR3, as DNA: TGTGCCAGCAGCCAAGAGACAGCCGCCGCCATAAACACTGAAGCTTTCTTT. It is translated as CASSQETAAAINTEAFF.

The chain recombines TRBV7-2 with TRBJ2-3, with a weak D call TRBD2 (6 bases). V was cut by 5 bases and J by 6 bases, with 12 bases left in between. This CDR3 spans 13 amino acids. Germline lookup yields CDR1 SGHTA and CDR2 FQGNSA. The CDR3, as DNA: TGTGCCAGCAGCGGGACTTTATGGGATACGCAGTATTTT. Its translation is CASSGTLWDTQYF.